This T cell receptor beta chain is from a study of blood T cell repertoires in COVID-19. For the study at large: Some COVID-19 samples were acute and others convalescent; all came from the United States, Italy and Spain. PBMCs, B-cell-depleted T cells, or T cells were the source of the cDNA or gDNA that made up the material.

Germline V lookup: CDR1 ENHRY, CDR2 SYGVKD. The V and J ends lost 2 bases and 6 bases respectively, with 13 bases between them. The CDR3 has 14 residues. Sequencing used immunoSEQ multiplex PCR; TCRdb keeps in-frame clones, though not all of them. Counted here are more than 150,000 clones, about 85% occurring once; the ten biggest clones make up roughly 9.2%. The sequence was collected from a woman aged 80 or over with acute or convalescent COVID-19. The sequenced material came from peripheral blood. This chain connects TRBV10-3 to TRBJ2-5, with D maybe TRBD2 (5 bases). The CDR3 region is CAISETLARQTQYF. DNA for the CDR3: TGTGCCATCAGTGAGACGCTAGCACGGCAGACCCAGTACTTC.